A single T cell receptor beta chain is shown here with its context. Generated by immunoSEQ multiplex PCR, the TCRdb table keeps only in-frame clones and is missing some. This table holds 190,000 or so clones, approximately 91% found once. The data are from a study of T cell responses to AZD1222 COVID-19 vaccine. In germline, CDR1 is LNHDA, CDR2 SQIVND (reference sequence). This CDR3 contains 13 residues. Trimming cost V 2 bases and J 9 bases, with 11 bases left between them. The origin of this receptor is an adult who received the AZD1222 COVID-19 vaccine. The rearrangement joins TRBV19 to TRBJ2-1; D ambiguous. The material sequenced was peripheral blood, taken 28 days after the second AZD1222 dose. Here the CDR3 DNA reads TGTGCCAGTAGTATATTAACTGGTAGTGAGCAGTTCTTC. Protein: CASSILTGSEQFF. The whole variable domain, remainder taken from reference TRBV19 and TRBJ2-1, is DGGITQSPKYLFRKEGQNVTLSCEQNLNHDAMYWYRQDPGQGLRLIYYSQIVNDFQKGDIAEGYSVSREKKESFPLTVTSAQKNPTAFYLCASSILTGSEQFFGPGTRLTVL.